This passage covers 29 T cell receptor beta chains from one sample sequenced in a study of T cells in localized non-small cell lung cancer. Sequenced by immunoSEQ multiplex PCR; TCRdb stores in-frame clones only, minus some. The profile covers more than 70,000 clones, with roughly 81% appearing a single time and about 2.7% taken by the ten largest. The sequencing used peripheral blood, collected before any cancer treatment. These receptors were collected from a man aged 40 to 75 with stage I lung adenocarcinoma.

The chain recombines TRBV9 with TRBJ1-5; D call uncertain. The germline V gene has CDR1 SGDLS and CDR2 YYNGEE. The V and J ends lost 0 bases and 6 bases respectively, with 13 bases between them. The CDR3 spans 15 residues. CDR3 region: CASSVGVAGPQPQHF. CDR3 nucleotide sequence: TGTGCCAGCAGCGTAGGGGTGGCAGGCCCTCAGCCCCAGCATTTT.

The rearrangement joins TRBV2 to TRBJ1-2, with D uncertain. In germline, CDR1 is SNHLY, CDR2 FYNNEI. This CDR3 comprises 15 residues. V dropped 2 bases and J dropped 7 bases, with 17 bases sitting between them. This chain's CDR3 is CASSEWRVGSLGYTF. CDR3 coding DNA: TGTGCCAGCAGTGAATGGAGGGTTGGATCTCTTGGCTACACCTTC.

The J gene is TRBJ2-1, the V gene TRBV5-5; no firm D call. Germline V gene lookup returns CDR1 SGHKS and CDR2 YYEKEE (reference sequence). This CDR3 is built from 16 residues. V lost 3 bases to trimming and J lost 8 bases, with 21 bases between them. CDR3 region: CASSSTLVLNSHEQFF. CDR3 coding DNA: TGTGCCAGCAGCTCGACCCTAGTTTTAAACTCACATGAGCAGTTCTTC.

This chain uses TRBV5-1 with TRBJ2-2, with D perhaps matching TRBD1 or TRBD2 (5 bases each). Trimming stripped 4 bases from V and 4 bases from J, with 17 bases between. In germline, CDR1 is SGHRS, CDR2 YFSETQ. This CDR3 has 16 amino acids. CDR3: CASSTGASATTGELFF. CDR3 bases: TGCGCCAGCAGCACCGGGGCCTCTGCGACCACCGGGGAGCTGTTTTTT.

The chain has TRBV7-2 and TRBJ2-2; TRBD1 agrees at 7 bases. CDR1 and CDR2 (germline): SGHTA, FQGNSA. This CDR3 has 18 amino acids. The trim removed 6 bases at V and 6 bases at J, leaving 19 bases unmatched. The CDR3 region is CASRRLKWSQGWAGELFF. CDR3 sequence (DNA): TGTGCCAGCAGAAGATTAAAGTGGTCACAGGGGTGGGCCGGGGAGCTGTTTTTT.

The J gene is TRBJ2-7, the V gene TRBV20-1, with D tentatively TRBD2 (5 bases). This CDR3 has 10 residues. Trimming shortened V by 4 bases and J by 9 bases, and 10 bases separated the two germline ends. Germline V CDR1 and CDR2: DFQATT, SNEGSKA (reference sequence). Here the CDR3 reads CSATQGGQYF. CDR3 in DNA: TGCAGTGCTACGCAAGGAGGGCAGTACTTC.

This sequence joins TRBV19 and TRBJ1-5; D is undetermined. Germline V gene data show CDR1 as LNHDA and CDR2 as SQIVND (reference sequence). The CDR3 is 13 residues long. Trimming removed 5 bases at V and 7 bases at J, with 12 bases between. This CDR3 reads CASSRIQVQPQHF. DNA of the CDR3: TGTGCCAGTAGTCGCATTCAGGTGCAGCCCCAGCATTTT.

The chain has TRBV19 and TRBJ1-6, with D unclear. The germline gives CDR1 LNHDA, CDR2 SQIVND (reference sequence). With 5 bases removed from V and 0 bases from J, the gap between germline ends came to 5 bases. The CDR3 runs 14 residues. As DNA, the CDR3 is TGTGCCAGTAGTTGGGACTCCTATAATTCACCCCTCCACTTT. It specifies CASSWDSYNSPLHF.

A single count supports this clone. The rearrangement uses TRBV5-1 and TRBJ1-4; D may be TRBD1 (5 bases). The CDR3 is made up of 16 amino acids. Per germline, CDR1 SGHRS and CDR2 YFSETQ. V was cut by 1 base and J by 7 bases, with 17 bases left in between. The CDR3, as DNA: TGCGCCAGCAGCTTGACGGGCAGCGGCGGGGGTGAAAAACTGTTTTTT. Residues: CASSLTGSGGGEKLFF.

J is TRBJ2-7 and V is TRBV7-8; 11 bases match TRBD2. The CDR3 has 14 residues. CDR1 is SGHVS and CDR2 is FQNEAQ in the germline V gene. V was clipped by 4 bases and J by 3 bases; unmatched bases: 2. The CDR3 region is CASSSGTSGYEQYF. DNA for the CDR3: TGTGCCAGCAGCTCCGGGACTAGCGGCTACGAGCAGTACTTC.

The V and J genes are TRBV5-1 and TRBJ2-3, with D maybe TRBD1 (6 bases). Germline V gene lookup returns CDR1 SGHRS and CDR2 YFSETQ. This CDR3 has 14 residues. V dropped 1 base and J dropped 1 base, with 7 bases sitting between them. The chain's CDR3 is CASSLNRGTDTQYF. The CDR3 DNA is TGCGCCAGCAGCTTGAACAGGGGCACAGATACGCAGTATTTT.

V and J are TRBV7-9 and TRBJ2-1, with 7 bases matching TRBD1. With V trimmed by 2 bases and J by 9 bases, 13 bases remained unmatched. This CDR3 comprises 16 residues. Germline V lookup: CDR1 SEHNR, CDR2 FQNEAQ (reference sequence). CDR3 bases: TGTGCCAGCAGCTTAAACCCGACAGGGCTCTCCTCTGAGCAGTTCTTC. Residues: CASSLNPTGLSSEQFF. Based on the CDR3 plus reference TRBV7-9 and TRBJ2-1, the full variable domain is DTGVSQNPRHKITKRGQNVTFRCDPISEHNRLYWYRQTLGQGPEFLTYFQNEAQLEKSRLLSDRFSAERPKGSFSTLEIQRTEQGDSAMYLCASSLNPTGLSSEQFFGPGTRLTVL.

The chain recombines TRBV6-1 with TRBJ2-1; the D gene is possibly TRBD1 (6 bases). CDR1 MNHNS and CDR2 SASEGT come from the germline V gene. CDR3 length: 16 amino acids. Trimming shortened V by 2 bases and J by 1 base, and 12 bases separated the two germline ends. CDR3 nucleotides: TGTGCCAGCAGTGAATTGGGGGCCCTTTCCTACAATGAGCAGTTCTTC. This encodes CASSELGALSYNEQFF.

The rearrangement links TRBV5-4 to TRBJ2-1; D may match TRBD1 or TRBD2 (5 bases each). Germline V CDR1 and CDR2: SGHNT, YYREEE (reference sequence). The V gene lost 3 bases and the J gene lost 8 bases, with 18 bases spanning the gap. The CDR3 has 15 residues. The CDR3 spells CASSSPQSWDDEQFF. The CDR3 DNA is TGTGCCAGCAGCTCGCCCCAGAGTTGGGACGATGAGCAGTTCTTC.

This chain uses TRBV7-2 with TRBJ1-1; D possibly corresponds to TRBD1 (6 bases). Trimming took off 5 bases at V and 2 bases at J, with 18 bases between the two ends. The germline gives CDR1 SGHTA, CDR2 FQGNSA. The CDR3 sequence is 16 residues long. CDR3 DNA: TGTGCCAGCAGCATTAGTTCGGGGGGCAGAAACACTGAAGCTTTCTTT. Translated: CASSISSGGRNTEAFF. The full variable domain, in which reference TRBV7-2 and TRBJ1-1 provide the parts outside the CDR3, is GAGVSQSPSNKVTEKGKDVELRCDPISGHTALYWYRQSLGQGLEFLIYFQGNSAPDKSGLPSDRFSAERTGGSVSTLTIQRTQQEDSAVYLCASSISSGGRNTEAFFGQGTRLTVV.

V and J are TRBV27 and TRBJ2-1; D unresolved. This CDR3 region has 14 residues. Trimming stripped 4 bases from V and 8 bases from J, with 15 bases between. Germline CDR1 MNHEY, CDR2 SMNVEV (reference sequence). The CDR3 protein is CASSSGRPRDEQFF. For the CDR3, the DNA is TGTGCCAGCAGTTCGGGCCGGCCTCGCGATGAGCAGTTCTTC.

This clone turned up a few times. The chain uses TRBV28 and TRBJ2-5; 7 bases align to TRBD2. CDR1 and CDR2 from the germline V gene are MDHEN and SYDVKM. V lost 3 bases and J lost 5; bases outside the gene matches: 6. This CDR3 is built from 14 residues. The DNA of the CDR3 is TGTGCCAGCAGTTTGGGGGGGAGGAGGGAGACCCAGTACTTC. It encodes CASSLGGRRETQYF.

The chain recombines TRBV2 with TRBJ2-2; D is uncertain. The V gene's germline CDR1 is SNHLY and CDR2 FYNNEI. This CDR3 is built from 14 residues. Trimming removed 8 bases from V and 3 bases from J, with 13 bases in between. The CDR3 nucleotides read TGTGCCAGCCAACCTCCCAAGGACACCGGGGAGCTGTTTTTT. Its protein is CASQPPKDTGELFF.

The chain recombines TRBV27 with TRBJ2-7; tentatively, D is TRBD1 or TRBD2 (5 bases each). Deletions cut 2 bases from V and 0 bases from J, with 8 bases between. The V gene's germline CDR1 is MNHEY and CDR2 SMNVEV (reference sequence). CDR3 length equals 14 residues. The CDR3 region is CASSLEGSSYEQYF. In nucleotides, the CDR3 is TGTGCCAGCAGTTTAGAGGGGAGCTCCTACGAGCAGTACTTC.

V is TRBV25-1 and J is TRBJ2-4, with TRBD1 matching 9 bases. Unmatched junction bases numbered 6, after V lost 2 bases and J lost 1 base. CDR3 length: 17 residues. The germline V gene encodes CDR1 MGHDK and CDR2 SYGVNS. CDR3 DNA: TGTGCCAGCAGTGAACATGGGACAGGGCCGGCCAAAAACATTCAGTACTTC. Translated, it gives CASSEHGTGPAKNIQYF.

The chain combines TRBV7-2 with TRBJ2-3, with D possibly being TRBD2 (6 bases). V was pared by 2 bases and J by 3 bases, with 9 bases between. This CDR3 spans 14 amino acids. Germline CDR1 and CDR2: SGHTA and FQGNSA. In DNA, the CDR3 is TGTGCCAGCAGCTTAAGGAGGGGTACAGATACGCAGTATTTT. The encoded protein is CASSLRRGTDTQYF.

The chain combines TRBV7-9 with TRBJ2-2; the match to TRBD2 covers 11 bases. Germline trimming cut 5 bases from V and 4 bases from J; bases unmatched to any gene: 12. This CDR3 spans 18 amino acids. CDR1 and CDR2 from the germline V gene are SEHNR and FQNEAQ (reference sequence). The CDR3 bases are TGTGCCAGCAGCCCCAAGACTAGCGGGAAAAGGGGCACCGGGGAGCTGTTTTTT. Its translation: CASSPKTSGKRGTGELFF.

This chain links TRBV14 with TRBJ2-7; the D gene is possibly TRBD1 (5 bases). This CDR3 has 15 amino acids. Trimming cost V 1 base and J 2 bases, with 12 bases left between them. Per the germline V gene, CDR1 is SGHDN and CDR2 is FVKESK. The DNA of the CDR3 is TGTGCCAGCAGCCAAGCTGGGGCTGCCCCCTACGAGCAGTACTTC. Translated: CASSQAGAAPYEQYF.

The CDR3 loop is CASSKDWFRRSRGLFYEQYF. CDR3 nucleotides: TGTGCCAGCAGCAAAGACTGGTTTCGTAGGTCTCGGGGGTTATTCTACGAGCAGTACTTC. The chain uses TRBV21-1 and TRBJ2-7; TRBD2 is the table's D call, not checked against the DNA. TRBV21-1 is labeled a pseudogene. This CDR3 region has 20 residues.

This chain joins TRBV6-1 and TRBJ1-4; 7 bases fit TRBD1. Looked up from germline, CDR1 is MNHNS and CDR2 is SASEGT. The J segment lost 11 bases and the V segment lost 4 bases, leaving 10 bases of the junction unmatched. CDR3 size: 14 residues. The CDR3 coding sequence is TGTGCCAGCAGTGCCCGAGACAGGGACGGGAAACTGTTTTTT. Amino acids: CASSARDRDGKLFF.

The chain employs TRBV5-1 and TRBJ1-1, with a weak D call TRBD1 (6 bases). This CDR3 region has 14 residues. The germline gives CDR1 SGHRS, CDR2 YFSETQ. The V end was cut by 6 bases, the J end by 2 bases, with 14 bases between. The CDR3 coding sequence is TGCGCCAGCACCACACAGGGAATTAACACTGAAGCTTTCTTT. It codes for CASTTQGINTEAFF.

V and J are TRBV19 and TRBJ2-5; 9 bases align to TRBD1. Germline CDR1 reads LNHDA; CDR2 reads SQIVND (reference sequence). The CDR3 extends over 15 amino acids. Trimming at V came to 6 bases and at J to 0 bases, leaving 5 bases not matched to a gene. In DNA form, the CDR3 reads TGTGCCAGTAGGAACAGGGGGCAGTACCAAGAGACCCAGTACTTC. It specifies CASRNRGQYQETQYF.

The rearrangement uses TRBV11-2 and TRBJ1-4, with D possibly matching TRBD1 (6 bases). The CDR3 covers 16 residues. The germline V gene has CDR1 SGHAT and CDR2 FQNNGV. Trimming stripped 6 bases from V and 8 bases from J, with 22 bases between. The CDR3 is CASSTGKGKLGEKLFF. DNA of the CDR3: TGTGCCAGCAGTACAGGGAAAGGAAAGTTAGGGGAAAAACTGTTTTTT.

This chain joins TRBV5-1 and TRBJ2-5; D is unclear. CDR1 SGHRS and CDR2 YFSETQ come from the germline V gene. The germline V and J ends were trimmed by 2 bases and 2 bases, with 10 bases remaining between them. The CDR3 is 14 residues long. The chain's CDR3 is CASSLGSSQETQYF. The DNA of the CDR3 is TGCGCCAGCAGCTTAGGCAGTTCACAAGAGACCCAGTACTTC.